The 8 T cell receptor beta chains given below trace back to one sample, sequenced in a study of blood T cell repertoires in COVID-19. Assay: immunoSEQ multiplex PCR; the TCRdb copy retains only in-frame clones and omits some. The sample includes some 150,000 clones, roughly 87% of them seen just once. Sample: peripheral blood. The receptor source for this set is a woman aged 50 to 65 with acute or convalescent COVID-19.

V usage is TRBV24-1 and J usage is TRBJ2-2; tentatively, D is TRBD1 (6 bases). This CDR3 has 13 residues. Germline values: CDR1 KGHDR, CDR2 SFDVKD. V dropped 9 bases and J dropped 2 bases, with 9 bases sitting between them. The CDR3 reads CATGTRNTGELFF. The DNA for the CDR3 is TGTGCCACCGGGACAAGAAACACCGGGGAGCTGTTTTTT.

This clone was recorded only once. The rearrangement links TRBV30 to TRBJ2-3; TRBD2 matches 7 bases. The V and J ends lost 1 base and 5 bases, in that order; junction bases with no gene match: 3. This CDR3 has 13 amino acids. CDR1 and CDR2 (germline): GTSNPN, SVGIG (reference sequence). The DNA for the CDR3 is TGTGCCTGGAGTGGGACTAGTCAAGATACGCAGTATTTT. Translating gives CAWSGTSQDTQYF.

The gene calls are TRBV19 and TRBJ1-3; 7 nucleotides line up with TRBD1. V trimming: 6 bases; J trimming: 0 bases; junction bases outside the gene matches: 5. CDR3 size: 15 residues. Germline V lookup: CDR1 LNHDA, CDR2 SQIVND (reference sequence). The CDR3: CASSPQGSSGNTIYF. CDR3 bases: TGTGCCAGTAGCCCACAGGGGTCCTCTGGAAACACCATATATTTT.

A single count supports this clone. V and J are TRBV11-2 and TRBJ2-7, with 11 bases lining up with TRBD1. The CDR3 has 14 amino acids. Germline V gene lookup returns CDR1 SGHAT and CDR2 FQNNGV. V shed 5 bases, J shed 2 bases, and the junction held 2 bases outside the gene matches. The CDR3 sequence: CASSPGQGAYEQYF. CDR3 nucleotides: TGTGCCAGCAGCCCGGGACAGGGGGCCTACGAGCAGTACTTC.

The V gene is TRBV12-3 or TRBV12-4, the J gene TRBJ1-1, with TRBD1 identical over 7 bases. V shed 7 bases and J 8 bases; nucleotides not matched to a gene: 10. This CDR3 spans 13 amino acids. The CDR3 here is CASTRWDSREAFF. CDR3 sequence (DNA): TGTGCCAGCACCCGCTGGGACAGTAGGGAAGCTTTCTTT.

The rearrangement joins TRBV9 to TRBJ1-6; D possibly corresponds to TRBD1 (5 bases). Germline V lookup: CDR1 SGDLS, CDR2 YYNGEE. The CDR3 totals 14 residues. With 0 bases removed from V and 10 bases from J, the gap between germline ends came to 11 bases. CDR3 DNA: TGTGCCAGCAGCGTAGAGGACATAGGGTCACCCCTCCACTTT. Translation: CASSVEDIGSPLHF. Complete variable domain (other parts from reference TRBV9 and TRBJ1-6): DSGVTQTPKHLITATGQRVTLRCSPRSGDLSVYWYQQSLDQGLQFLIQYYNGEERAKGNILERFSAQQFPDLHSELNLSSLELGDSALYFCASSVEDIGSPLHFGNGTRLTVT.

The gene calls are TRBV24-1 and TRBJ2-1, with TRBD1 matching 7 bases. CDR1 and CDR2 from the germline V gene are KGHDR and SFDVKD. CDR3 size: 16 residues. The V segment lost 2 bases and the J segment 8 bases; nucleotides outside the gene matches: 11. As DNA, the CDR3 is TGTGCCACCAGTGATTCTTTCCGACAGGGTCGAGATGAGCAGTTCTTC. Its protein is CATSDSFRQGRDEQFF.

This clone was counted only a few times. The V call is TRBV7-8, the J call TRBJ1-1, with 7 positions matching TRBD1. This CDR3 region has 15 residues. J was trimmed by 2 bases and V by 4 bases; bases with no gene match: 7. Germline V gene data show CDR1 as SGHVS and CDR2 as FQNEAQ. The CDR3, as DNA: TGTGCCAGCAGCTCGCGCAGGGGGTTTAACACTGAAGCTTTCTTT. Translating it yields CASSSRRGFNTEAFF.